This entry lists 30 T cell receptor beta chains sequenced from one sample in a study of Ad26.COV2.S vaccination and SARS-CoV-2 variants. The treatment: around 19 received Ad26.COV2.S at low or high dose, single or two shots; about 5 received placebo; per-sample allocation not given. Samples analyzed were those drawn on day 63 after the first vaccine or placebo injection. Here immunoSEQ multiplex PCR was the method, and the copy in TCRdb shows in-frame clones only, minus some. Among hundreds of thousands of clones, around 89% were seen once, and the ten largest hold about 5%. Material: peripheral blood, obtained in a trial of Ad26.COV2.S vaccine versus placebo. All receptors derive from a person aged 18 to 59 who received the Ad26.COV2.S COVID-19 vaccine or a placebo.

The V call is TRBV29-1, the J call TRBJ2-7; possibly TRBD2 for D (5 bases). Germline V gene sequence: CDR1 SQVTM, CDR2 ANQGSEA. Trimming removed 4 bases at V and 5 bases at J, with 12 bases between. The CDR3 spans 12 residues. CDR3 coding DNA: TGCAGCGTTGTTACCGGGGTTGACGAGCAGTACTTC. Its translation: CSVVTGVDEQYF.

For the CDR3, the DNA is TGTGCCAGCTCACCAATAGGGGACAGGGCCTACAATGAGCAGTTCTTC. Translated, it gives CASSPIGDRAYNEQFF. The rearrangement joins TRBV18 to TRBJ2-1; 9 nucleotides agree with TRBD1. CDR1 is KGHSH and CDR2 is LQKENI in the germline V gene. V gave up 2 bases and J gave up 2 bases; unmatched junction bases: 4. The CDR3 consists of 16 residues. The variable domain in full, completed from reference TRBV18 and TRBJ2-1, reads NAGVMQNPRHLVRRRGQEARLRCSPMKGHSHVYWYRQLPEEGLKFMVYLQKENIIDESGMPKERFSAEFPKEGPSILRIQQVVRGDSAAYFCASSPIGDRAYNEQFFGPGTRLTVL.

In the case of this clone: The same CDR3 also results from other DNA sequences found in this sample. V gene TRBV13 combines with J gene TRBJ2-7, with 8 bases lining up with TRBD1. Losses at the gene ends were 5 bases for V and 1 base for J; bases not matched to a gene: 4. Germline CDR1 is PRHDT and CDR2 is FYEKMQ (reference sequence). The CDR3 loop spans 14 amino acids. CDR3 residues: CASSPGQGSYEQYF. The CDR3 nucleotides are TGTGCCAGCAGCCCTGGACAGGGTTCCTACGAGCAGTACTTC.

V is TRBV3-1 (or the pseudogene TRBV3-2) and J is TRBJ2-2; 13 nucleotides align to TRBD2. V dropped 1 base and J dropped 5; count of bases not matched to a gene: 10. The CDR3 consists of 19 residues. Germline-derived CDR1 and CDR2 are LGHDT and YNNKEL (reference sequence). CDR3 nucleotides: TGTGCCAGCAGCCAAGGCCTCGGACTAGCGGGGGCGAGGACCGGGGAGCTGTTTTTT. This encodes CASSQGLGLAGARTGELFF.

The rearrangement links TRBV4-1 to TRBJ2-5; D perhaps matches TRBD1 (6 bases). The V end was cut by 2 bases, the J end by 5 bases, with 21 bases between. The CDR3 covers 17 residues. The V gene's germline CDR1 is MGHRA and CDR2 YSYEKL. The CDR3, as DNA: TGCGCCAGCAGCCAAAGAGAAGCCTCCAGGGGTGGTGAGACCCAGTACTTC. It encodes CASSQREASRGGETQYF.

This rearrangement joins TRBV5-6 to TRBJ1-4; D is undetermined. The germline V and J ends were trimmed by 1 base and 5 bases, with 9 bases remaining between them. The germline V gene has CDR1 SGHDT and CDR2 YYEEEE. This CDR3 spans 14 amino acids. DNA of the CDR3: TGTGCCAGCAGCTTGACGCAGGAAAATGAAAAACTGTTTTTT. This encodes CASSLTQENEKLFF.

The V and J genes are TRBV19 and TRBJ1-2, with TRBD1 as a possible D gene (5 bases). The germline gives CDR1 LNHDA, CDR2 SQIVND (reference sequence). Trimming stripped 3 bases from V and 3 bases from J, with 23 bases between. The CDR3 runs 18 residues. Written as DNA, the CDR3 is TGTGCCAGTAGTATTCGGTCCGTGATCCTCCGCAGGGACTATGGCTACACCTTC. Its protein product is CASSIRSVILRRDYGYTF.

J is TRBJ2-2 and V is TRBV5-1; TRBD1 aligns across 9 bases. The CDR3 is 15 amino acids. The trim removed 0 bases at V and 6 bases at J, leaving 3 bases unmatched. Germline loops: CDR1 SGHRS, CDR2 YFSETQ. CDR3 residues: CASSLVGQGAGELFF. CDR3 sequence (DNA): TGCGCCAGCAGCTTGGTGGGACAGGGCGCCGGGGAGCTGTTTTTT.

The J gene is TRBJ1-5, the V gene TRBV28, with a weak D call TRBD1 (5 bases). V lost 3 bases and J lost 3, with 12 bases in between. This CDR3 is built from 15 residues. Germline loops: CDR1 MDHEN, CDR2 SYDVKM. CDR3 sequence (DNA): TGTGCCAGCAGTTTGGGGACGGGGAACAATCAGCCCCAGCATTTT. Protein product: CASSLGTGNNQPQHF.

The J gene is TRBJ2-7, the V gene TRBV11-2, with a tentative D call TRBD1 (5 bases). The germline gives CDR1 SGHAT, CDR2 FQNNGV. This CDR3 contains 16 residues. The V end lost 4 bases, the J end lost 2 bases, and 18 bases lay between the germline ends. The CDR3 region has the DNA TGTGCCAGCAGCTATTGGGAACAGGCGAATCCCTACGAGCAGTACTTC. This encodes CASSYWEQANPYEQYF.

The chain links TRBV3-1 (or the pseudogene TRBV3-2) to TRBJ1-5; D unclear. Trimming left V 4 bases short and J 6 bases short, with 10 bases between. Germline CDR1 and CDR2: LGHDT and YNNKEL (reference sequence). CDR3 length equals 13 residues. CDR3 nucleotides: TGTGCCAGCAGCCCCAATAGAGGTCAGCCCCAGCATTTT. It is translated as CASSPNRGQPQHF.

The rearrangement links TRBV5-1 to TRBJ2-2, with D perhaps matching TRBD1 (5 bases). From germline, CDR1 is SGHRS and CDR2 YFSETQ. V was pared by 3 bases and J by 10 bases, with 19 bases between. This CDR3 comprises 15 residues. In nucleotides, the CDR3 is TGCGCCAGCAGCTGGGGTCAGGGTCCGTTTATGGAGCTGTTTTTT. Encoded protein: CASSWGQGPFMELFF. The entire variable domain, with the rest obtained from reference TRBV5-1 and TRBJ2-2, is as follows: KAGVTQTPRYLIKTRGQQVTLSCSPISGHRSVSWYQQTPGQGLQFLFEYFSETQRNKGNFPGRFSGRQFSNSRSEMNVSTLELGDSALYLCASSWGQGPFMELFFGEGSRLTVL.

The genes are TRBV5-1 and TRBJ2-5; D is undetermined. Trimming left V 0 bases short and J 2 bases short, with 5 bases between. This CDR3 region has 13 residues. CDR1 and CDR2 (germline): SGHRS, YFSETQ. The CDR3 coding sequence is TGCGCCAGCAGCTTGGATGGACAAGAGACCCAGTACTTC. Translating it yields CASSLDGQETQYF.

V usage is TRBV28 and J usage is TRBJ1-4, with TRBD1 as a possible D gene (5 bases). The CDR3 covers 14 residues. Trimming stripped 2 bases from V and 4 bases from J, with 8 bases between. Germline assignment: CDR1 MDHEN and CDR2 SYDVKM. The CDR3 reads CASSLGGINEKLFF. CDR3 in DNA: TGTGCCAGCAGTTTAGGGGGGATTAATGAAAAACTGTTTTTT.

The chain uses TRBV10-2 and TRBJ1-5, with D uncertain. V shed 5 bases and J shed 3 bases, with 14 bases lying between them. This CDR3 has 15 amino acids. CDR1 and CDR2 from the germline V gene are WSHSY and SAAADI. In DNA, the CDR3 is TGCGCCAGCAGTTTTGAGGGCAGAATCAATCAGCCCCAGCATTTT. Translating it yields CASSFEGRINQPQHF.

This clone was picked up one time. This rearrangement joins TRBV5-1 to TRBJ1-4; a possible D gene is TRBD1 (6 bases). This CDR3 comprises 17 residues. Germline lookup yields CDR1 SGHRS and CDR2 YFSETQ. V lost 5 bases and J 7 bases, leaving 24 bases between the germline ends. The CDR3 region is CASSSGQREDYREKLFF. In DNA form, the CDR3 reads TGCGCCAGCAGTTCGGGACAACGAGAGGATTATCGTGAAAAACTGTTTTTT. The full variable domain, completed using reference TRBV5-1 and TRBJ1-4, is KAGVTQTPRYLIKTRGQQVTLSCSPISGHRSVSWYQQTPGQGLQFLFEYFSETQRNKGNFPGRFSGRQFSNSRSEMNVSTLELGDSALYLCASSSGQREDYREKLFFGSGTQLSVL.

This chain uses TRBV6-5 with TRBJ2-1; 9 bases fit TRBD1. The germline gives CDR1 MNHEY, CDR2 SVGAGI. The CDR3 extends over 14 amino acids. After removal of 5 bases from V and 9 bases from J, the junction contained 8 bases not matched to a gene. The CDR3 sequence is CASSKDRGYGEQFF. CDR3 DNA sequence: TGTGCCAGCAGTAAGGACAGGGGATATGGTGAGCAGTTCTTC.

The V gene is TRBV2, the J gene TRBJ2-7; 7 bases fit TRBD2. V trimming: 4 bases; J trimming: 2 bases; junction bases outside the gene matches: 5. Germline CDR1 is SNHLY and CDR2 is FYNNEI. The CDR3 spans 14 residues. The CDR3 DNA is TGTGCCAGCAGTGGACTAGCTGGTCCCTACGAGCAGTACTTC. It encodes CASSGLAGPYEQYF.

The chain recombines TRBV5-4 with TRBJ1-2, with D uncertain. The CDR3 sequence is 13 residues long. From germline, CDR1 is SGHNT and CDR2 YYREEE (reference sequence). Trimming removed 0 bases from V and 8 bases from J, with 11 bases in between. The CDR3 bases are TGTGCCAGCAGCTTGGAATACGGCGGGGGCTACACCTTC. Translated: CASSLEYGGGYTF.

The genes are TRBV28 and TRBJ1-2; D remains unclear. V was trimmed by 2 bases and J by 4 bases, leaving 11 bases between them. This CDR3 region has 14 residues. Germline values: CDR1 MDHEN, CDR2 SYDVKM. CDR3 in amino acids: CASSLPRTVYGYTF. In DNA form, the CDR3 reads TGTGCCAGCAGTTTACCCAGGACTGTCTATGGCTACACCTTC.

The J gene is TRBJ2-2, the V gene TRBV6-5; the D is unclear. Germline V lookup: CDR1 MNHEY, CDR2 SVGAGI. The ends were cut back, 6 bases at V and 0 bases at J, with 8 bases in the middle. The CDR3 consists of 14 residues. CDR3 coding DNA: TGTGCCAGCAGCTTTACAGCGAACACCGGGGAGCTGTTTTTT. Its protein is CASSFTANTGELFF.

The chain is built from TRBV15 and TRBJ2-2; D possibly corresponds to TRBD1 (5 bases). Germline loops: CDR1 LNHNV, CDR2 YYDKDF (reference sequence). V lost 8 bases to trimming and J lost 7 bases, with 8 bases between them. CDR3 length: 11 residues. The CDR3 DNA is TGTGCCACCTCAGGGTACGGGGAGCTGTTTTTT. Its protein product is CATSGYGELFF.

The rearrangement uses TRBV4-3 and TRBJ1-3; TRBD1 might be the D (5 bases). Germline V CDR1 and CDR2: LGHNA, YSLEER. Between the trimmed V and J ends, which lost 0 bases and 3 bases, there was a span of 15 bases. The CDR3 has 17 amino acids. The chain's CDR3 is CASSQEGRGGIGNTIYF. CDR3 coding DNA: TGCGCCAGCAGCCAAGAGGGACGCGGGGGGATTGGAAACACCATATATTTT.

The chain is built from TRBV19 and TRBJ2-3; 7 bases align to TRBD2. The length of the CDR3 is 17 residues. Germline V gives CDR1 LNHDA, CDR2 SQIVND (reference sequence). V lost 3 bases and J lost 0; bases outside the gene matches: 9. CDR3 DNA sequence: TGTGCCAGTAGTATCACTTGGGCGCGGGAGAGCACAGATACGCAGTATTTT. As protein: CASSITWARESTDTQYF.

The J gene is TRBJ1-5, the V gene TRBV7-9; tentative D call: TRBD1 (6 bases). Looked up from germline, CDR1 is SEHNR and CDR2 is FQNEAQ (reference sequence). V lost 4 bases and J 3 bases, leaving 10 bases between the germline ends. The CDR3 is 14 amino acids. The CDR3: CASSSQGNNQPQHF. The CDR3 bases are TGTGCCAGCAGCTCGCAGGGGAACAATCAGCCCCAGCATTTT. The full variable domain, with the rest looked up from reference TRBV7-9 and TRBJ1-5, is DTGVSQNPRHKITKRGQNVTFRCDPISEHNRLYWYRQTLGQGPEFLTYFQNEAQLEKSRLLSDRFSAERPKGSFSTLEIQRTEQGDSAMYLCASSSQGNNQPQHFGDGTRLSIL.

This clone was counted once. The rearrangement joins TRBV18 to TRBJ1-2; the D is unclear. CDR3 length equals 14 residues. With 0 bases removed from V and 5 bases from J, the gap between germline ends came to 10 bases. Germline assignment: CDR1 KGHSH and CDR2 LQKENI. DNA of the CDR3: TGTGCCAGCTCACCACCCTCGCATCTGTATGGCTACACCTTC. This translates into CASSPPSHLYGYTF. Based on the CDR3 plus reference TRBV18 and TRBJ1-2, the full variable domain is NAGVMQNPRHLVRRRGQEARLRCSPMKGHSHVYWYRQLPEEGLKFMVYLQKENIIDESGMPKERFSAEFPKEGPSILRIQQVVRGDSAAYFCASSPPSHLYGYTFGSGTRLTVV.

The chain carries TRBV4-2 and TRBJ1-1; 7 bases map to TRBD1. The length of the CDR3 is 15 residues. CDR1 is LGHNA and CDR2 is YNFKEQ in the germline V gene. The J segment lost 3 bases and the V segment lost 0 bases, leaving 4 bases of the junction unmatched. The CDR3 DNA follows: TGTGCCAGCAGCCAAGATCGACAGGGATACACTGAAGCTTTCTTT. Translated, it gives CASSQDRQGYTEAFF.

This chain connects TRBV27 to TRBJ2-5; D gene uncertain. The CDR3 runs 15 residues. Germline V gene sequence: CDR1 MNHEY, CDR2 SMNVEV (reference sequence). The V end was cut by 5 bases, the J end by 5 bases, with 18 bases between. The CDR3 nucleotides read TGTGCCAGCAGTCCCATCCCCAACGAGAGGGAGACCCAGTACTTC. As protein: CASSPIPNERETQYF.

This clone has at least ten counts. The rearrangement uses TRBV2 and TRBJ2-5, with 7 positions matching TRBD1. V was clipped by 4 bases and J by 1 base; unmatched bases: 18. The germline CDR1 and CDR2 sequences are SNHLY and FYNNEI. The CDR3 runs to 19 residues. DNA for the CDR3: TGTGCCAGCAGTGTTTCGCGCCACTTATCACAGGGGCCCCAAGAGACCCAGTACTTC. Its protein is CASSVSRHLSQGPQETQYF. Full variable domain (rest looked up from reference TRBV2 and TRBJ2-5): EPEVTQTPSHQVTQMGQEVILRCVPISNHLYFYWYRQILGQKVEFLVSFYNNEISEKSEIFDDQFSVERPDGSNFTLKIRSTKLEDSAMYFCASSVSRHLSQGPQETQYFGPGTRLLVL.

CDR3 residues: CASTLDRETQYF. In nucleotides, the CDR3 is TGTGCCAGCACCTTGGACCGGGAGACCCAGTACTTC. The rearrangement joins TRBV7-9 to TRBJ2-5; D gene ambiguous. The CDR3 is made up of 12 amino acids. The germline V gene encodes CDR1 SEHNR and CDR2 FQNEAQ (reference sequence). The germline V and J ends were trimmed by 7 bases and 5 bases, with 11 bases remaining between them.